These 7 T cell receptor beta chains were all obtained from the same sample, sequenced in a study of T-cell reconstitution after alpha-beta-depleted transplantation in children. A TCRbeta library incorporating unique molecular identifiers was prepared. MiXCR, run by TCRdb on the PCR reads, gives a single entry per CDR3 protein. The sample yields about 350,000 distinct CDR3 sequences, 13% seen once. The source was PBMCs, collected from the stem cell graft. These receptors were obtained from a human donor who donated a stem cell graft to a child with Fanconi anemia.

The chain has TRBV20-1 and TRBJ1-1; D is uncertain. The CDR3 runs 17 residues. Germline CDR1 reads DFQATT; CDR2 reads SNEGSKA (reference sequence). Trimming pared 3 bases from V and 1 base from J, leaving 21 bases between. CDR3 sequence: CSASKGRLLVRNTEAFF. The CDR3 DNA reads TGCAGTGCTAGCAAGGGCAGGCTTCTGGTGAGGAACACTGAAGCTTTCTTT.

This clonotype has at least ten counts. The genes are TRBV12-3 or TRBV12-4 and TRBJ2-5, with D perhaps matching TRBD1 or TRBD2 (5 bases each). Trimming stripped 5 bases from V and 1 base from J, with 8 bases between. The CDR3 consists of 13 residues. The CDR3 loop is CASSRDPQETQYF. CDR3 nucleotides: TGTGCCAGCAGTCGGGACCCCCAAGAGACCCAGTACTTC.

This clonotype was found a few times. This chain uses TRBV19 with TRBJ2-1, with TRBD2 matching 11 bases. Per germline, CDR1 LNHDA and CDR2 SQIVND (reference sequence). V lost 5 bases and J lost 3; bases outside the gene matches: 6. The CDR3 is 16 amino acids. CDR3 sequence (DNA): TGTGCCAGTAGTTCTCTAGCGGGGGGTAACTACAATGAGCAGTTCTTC. Amino acids: CASSSLAGGNYNEQFF.

This clonotype appeared many times. The J gene is TRBJ2-1, the V gene TRBV18; weak D call: TRBD2 (6 bases). The CDR3 sequence is 14 residues long. Trimming removed 3 bases at V and 8 bases at J, with 14 bases between. Germline V gene data show CDR1 as KGHSH and CDR2 as LQKENI. CDR3 sequence (DNA): TGTGCCAGCTCACCTTTCTCGGGGGAGGATGAGCAGTTCTTC. Encoded protein: CASSPFSGEDEQFF.

There are many counts of this clonotype. The V call is TRBV5-1, the J call TRBJ2-5; possible D gene TRBD1, 5 bases. The CDR3 has 15 residues. Trimming took off 4 bases at V and 4 bases at J, with 17 bases between the two ends. Per germline, CDR1 SGHRS and CDR2 YFSETQ. In DNA, the CDR3 is TGCGCCAGCAGCGCCGGACCCCAGGGCGGAGAGACCCAGTACTTC. Protein sequence: CASSAGPQGGETQYF.

Comments on this clonotype: At one end, the junction sequence differs from germline, possibly due to a read error. The chain recombines TRBV19 with TRBJ2-3; TRBD2 aligns across 7 bases. The CDR3 has 11 amino acids. Germline CDR1 and CDR2: LNHDA and SQIVND (reference sequence). The CDR3 here is CASRLAHTQYF. The CDR3 coding sequence is TGTGCCAGCCGACTAGCCCATACACAGTATTTT.

This clonotype was recorded many times. The V call is TRBV29-1, the J call TRBJ1-3, with 9 positions matching TRBD1. This CDR3 contains 15 residues. Germline CDR1 reads SQVTM; CDR2 reads ANQGSEA. Unmatched junction bases numbered 5, after V lost 4 bases and J lost 1 base. CDR3 protein: CSVGLGQGSGNTIYF. Written as DNA, the CDR3 is TGCAGCGTTGGACTGGGACAGGGTTCTGGAAACACCATATATTTT.